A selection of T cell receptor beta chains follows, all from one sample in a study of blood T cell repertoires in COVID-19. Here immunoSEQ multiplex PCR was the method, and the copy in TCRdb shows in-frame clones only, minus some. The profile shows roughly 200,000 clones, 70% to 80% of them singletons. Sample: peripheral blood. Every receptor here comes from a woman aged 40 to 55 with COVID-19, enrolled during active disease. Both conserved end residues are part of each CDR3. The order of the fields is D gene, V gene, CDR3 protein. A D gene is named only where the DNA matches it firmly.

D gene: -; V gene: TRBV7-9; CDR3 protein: CASSVLQGMNEQFF
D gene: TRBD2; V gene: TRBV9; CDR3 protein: CASSVAPTGGHSGNTQYF
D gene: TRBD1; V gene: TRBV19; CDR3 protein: CASSIDGTAVF
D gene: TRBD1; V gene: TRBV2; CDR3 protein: CASSFTGDYGYTF
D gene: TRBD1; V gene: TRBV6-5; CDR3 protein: CASSRTGLETQYF
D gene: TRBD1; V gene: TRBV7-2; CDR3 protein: CASSSPDRGIGNQPQHF
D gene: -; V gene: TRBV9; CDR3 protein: CASSVETALNTEAFF
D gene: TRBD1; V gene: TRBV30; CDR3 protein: CAWLNRGAHEQYF
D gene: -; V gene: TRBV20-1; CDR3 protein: CSKSENEKLFF
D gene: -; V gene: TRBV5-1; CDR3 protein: CASSLQRAGANVLTF
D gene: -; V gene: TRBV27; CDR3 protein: CASSSYRSSYEQYF
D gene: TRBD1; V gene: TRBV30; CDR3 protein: CAWGTGDTDTQYF
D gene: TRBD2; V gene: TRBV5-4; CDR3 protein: CASSLGTSGVGEQFF
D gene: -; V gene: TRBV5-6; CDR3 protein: CASSFTIMRDSDEKLFF
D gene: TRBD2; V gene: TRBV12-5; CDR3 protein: CASLAGALDTQYF
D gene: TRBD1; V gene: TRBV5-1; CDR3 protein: CASSKPGGGVNIQYF
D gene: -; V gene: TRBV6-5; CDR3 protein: CASSYNRDEYGYTF
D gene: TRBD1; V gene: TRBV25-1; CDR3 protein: CASSDQGQGEGYTF
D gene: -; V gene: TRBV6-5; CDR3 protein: CASSYGPGRLAYEQYF
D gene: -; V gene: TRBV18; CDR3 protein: CASSPPQGPRETQYF
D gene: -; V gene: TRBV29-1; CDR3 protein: CSVGSGASYEQYF
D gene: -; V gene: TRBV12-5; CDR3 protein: CASGSYYEQYF
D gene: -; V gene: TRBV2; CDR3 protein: CASRVGVYNTEAFF
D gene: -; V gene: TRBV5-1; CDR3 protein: CASSLVGGPVLDTQYF
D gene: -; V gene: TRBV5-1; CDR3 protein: CASSLALASGNTIYF
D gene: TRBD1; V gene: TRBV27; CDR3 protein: CASSGTVSSDSNQPQHF
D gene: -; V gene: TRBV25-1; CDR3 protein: CASMGLATGGEQYF
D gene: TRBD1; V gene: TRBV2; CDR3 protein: CASRTLGTGVGTSNQPQHF
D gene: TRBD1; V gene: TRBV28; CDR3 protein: CASSSPAPDRVHEQYF
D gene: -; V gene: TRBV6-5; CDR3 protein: CASSYSTGWIEKLFF
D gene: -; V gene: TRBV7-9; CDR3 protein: CASSLPGTSSYEQYF
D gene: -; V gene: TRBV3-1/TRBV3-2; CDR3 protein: CASSYHLPSGANVLTF
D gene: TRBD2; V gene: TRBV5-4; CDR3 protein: CASGTLGGAGDTQYF
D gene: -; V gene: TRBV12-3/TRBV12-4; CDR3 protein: CASTLRIAYGYTF
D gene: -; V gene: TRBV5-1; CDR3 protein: CASSLEGYVDQPQHF
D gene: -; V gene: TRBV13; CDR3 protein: CASSRLAMGFYEQYF
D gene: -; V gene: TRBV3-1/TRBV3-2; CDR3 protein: CASSQAAGIRHGYTF
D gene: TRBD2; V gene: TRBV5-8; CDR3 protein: CASSLAATSGREDEQYF
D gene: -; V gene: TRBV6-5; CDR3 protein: CASSYATGIYGYTF
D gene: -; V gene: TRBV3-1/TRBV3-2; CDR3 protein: CASSQVVGVGYTF
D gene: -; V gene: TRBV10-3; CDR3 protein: CAISRDTYYGYTF
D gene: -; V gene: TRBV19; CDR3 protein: CASSFGHPLRDTQYF
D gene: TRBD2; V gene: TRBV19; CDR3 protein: CASSHGLDRNEQFF
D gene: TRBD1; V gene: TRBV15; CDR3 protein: CATSRGQGHYEQYF
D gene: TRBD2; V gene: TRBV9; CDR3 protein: CASSVGIAGGFLNEQFF
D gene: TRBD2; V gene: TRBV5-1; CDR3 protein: CASSSLAGVSNEQFF
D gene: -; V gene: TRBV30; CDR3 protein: CAWAWGRTDTQYF
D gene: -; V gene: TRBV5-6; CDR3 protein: CASSSGTYGYTF
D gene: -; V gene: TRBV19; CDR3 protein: CASKRAGKGYGYTF
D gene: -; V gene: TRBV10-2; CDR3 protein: CASSAPEQGHGYTF
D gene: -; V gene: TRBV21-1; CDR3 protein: CASSPSPPSASEIYEQYF
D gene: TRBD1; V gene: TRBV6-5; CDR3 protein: CASRSNRGSYGYTF
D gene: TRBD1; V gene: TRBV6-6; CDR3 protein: CASSRTGSNSPLHF
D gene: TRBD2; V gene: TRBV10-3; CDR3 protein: CAIQERGDLFKQFF
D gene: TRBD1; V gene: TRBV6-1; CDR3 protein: CASSEYGTGAGNTIYF